This T cell receptor beta chain was profiled in a study of blood T cell repertoires in COVID-19. The overall study: Samples came from the United States, Italy and Spain, spanning acute and convalescent COVID-19. T cells, B-cell-depleted T cells, or PBMCs supplied cDNA or gDNA.

Enrolment of Seattle patients took place during active infection, and they were followed longitudinally. Clones were sequenced by immunoSEQ multiplex PCR, and TCRdb holds only the in-frame ones, with some missing. Of 250,000 to 300,000 clones listed, about 87% are singletons. The sequenced sample was peripheral blood. The sequence was collected from a woman between 45 and 60 years old with COVID-19, enrolled during active disease.

CDR3 DNA: TGTGCCAGCAGCCAGGGGAAAACTAGCGGGAGCTTCAATGAGCAGTTCTTC. This codes for CASSQGKTSGSFNEQFF. V and J are TRBV4-2 and TRBJ2-1; TRBD2 agrees at 11 bases. V trimming: 3 bases; J trimming: 6 bases; junction bases outside the gene matches: 10. This CDR3 has 17 amino acids. Germline V gene data show CDR1 as LGHNA and CDR2 as YNFKEQ.